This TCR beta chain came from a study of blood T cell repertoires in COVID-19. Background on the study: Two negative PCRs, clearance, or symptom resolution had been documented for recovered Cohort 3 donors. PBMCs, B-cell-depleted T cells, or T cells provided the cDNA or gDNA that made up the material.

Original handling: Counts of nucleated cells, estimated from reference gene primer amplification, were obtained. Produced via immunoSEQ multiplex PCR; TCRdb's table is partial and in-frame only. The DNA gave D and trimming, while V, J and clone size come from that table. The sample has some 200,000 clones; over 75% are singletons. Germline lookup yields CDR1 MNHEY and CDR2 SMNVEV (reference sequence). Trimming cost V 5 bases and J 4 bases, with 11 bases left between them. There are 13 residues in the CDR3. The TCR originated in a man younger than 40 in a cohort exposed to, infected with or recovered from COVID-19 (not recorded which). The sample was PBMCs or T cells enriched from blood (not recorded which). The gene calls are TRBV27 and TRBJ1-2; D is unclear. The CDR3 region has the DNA TGTGCCAGCAGTGTCGGAGGGAGCTATGGCTACACCTTC. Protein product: CASSVGGSYGYTF.